The next 14 T cell receptor beta chains were all read from a single sample in a study of T-cell memory formation after mild COVID-19. A single record per CDR3 protein comes from TCRdb applying MiXCR to the 5' RACE reads. The table shows fewer than 650,000 distinct CDR3 sequences, with 17% occurring only once. Sample: PBMCs or a T cell subset sorted from them (not recorded which). The source of these receptors is an adult woman who had mild COVID-19 (a few samples of this study predate the infection). Cell type and time point are not known.

This clonotype has just a few counts. The chain is built from TRBV12-3 or TRBV12-4 and TRBJ2-7; no clear D gene. This CDR3 comprises 12 residues. V was cut by 5 bases and J by 6 bases, with 11 bases left in between. The CDR3 DNA is TGTGCCAGCAGTCCTGGGGTCCGCGAGCAGTACTTC. Protein: CASSPGVREQYF.

V and J are TRBV3-1 and TRBJ1-1; D call uncertain. Germline values: CDR1 LGHDT, CDR2 YNNKEL (reference sequence). Trimming pared 2 bases from V and 6 bases from J, leaving 4 bases between. The CDR3 length is 11 residues. CDR3 sequence (DNA): TGTGCCAGCAGCCAACGTTCTGAAGCTTTCTTT. It translates to CASSQRSEAFF.

This clonotype was detected only a few times. V and J are TRBV29-1 and TRBJ2-3; a weak D match, TRBD2 (7 bases). From germline, CDR1 is SQVTM and CDR2 ANQGSEA. The CDR3 has 16 residues. The V end lost 2 bases, the J end lost 2 bases, and 17 bases lay between the germline ends. The CDR3 region has the DNA TGCAGCGTTGAAACGGGGGCGGGAGCCCCCACAGATACGCAGTATTTT. It specifies CSVETGAGAPTDTQYF.

V is TRBV5-4 and J is TRBJ1-6; a possible D gene is TRBD1 (5 bases). Trimming took off 3 bases at V and 4 bases at J, with 14 bases between the two ends. Germline V gives CDR1 SGHNT, CDR2 YYREEE (reference sequence). The CDR3 sequence is 16 residues long. CDR3: CASSSRDGFYNSPLHF. In nucleotides, the CDR3 is TGTGCCAGCAGCTCGAGGGACGGATTTTATAATTCACCCCTCCACTTT.

The chain joins TRBV14 to TRBJ2-5; D is possibly TRBD2 (5 bases). The CDR3 loop spans 16 amino acids. The V end lost 0 bases, the J end lost 2 bases, and 13 bases lay between the germline ends. Germline V CDR1 and CDR2: SGHDN, FVKESK. The CDR3 DNA reads TGTGCCAGCAGCCAAGAAGCGATGAGGGCGCAAGAGACCCAGTACTTC. Protein sequence: CASSQEAMRAQETQYF.

This clonotype was recorded a few times. The V gene is TRBV2, the J gene TRBJ2-3, with TRBD2 identical over 7 bases. Per the germline V gene, CDR1 is SNHLY and CDR2 is FYNNEI. The CDR3 runs 14 residues. J was trimmed by 4 bases and V by 1 base; bases with no gene match: 2. This CDR3 reads CASSEGTSSDTQYF. The CDR3 nucleotides read TGTGCCAGCAGTGAAGGGACTAGTTCAGATACGCAGTATTTT.

V usage is TRBV12-3 or TRBV12-4 and J usage is TRBJ1-5; no reliable D call. Trimming stripped 4 bases from V and 9 bases from J, with 13 bases between. This CDR3 contains 13 residues. CDR3 residues: CASSSSPNRPQHF. CDR3 bases: TGTGCCAGCAGTTCCTCACCCAACCGGCCCCAGCATTTT.

The chain has TRBV7-9 and TRBJ2-1; D not resolved. This CDR3 region has 12 residues. Germline lookup yields CDR1 SEHNR and CDR2 FQNEAQ (reference sequence). V was pared by 5 bases and J by 7 bases, with 9 bases between. CDR3 amino acids: CASSHPVNEQFF. Written as DNA, the CDR3 is TGTGCCAGCAGCCATCCTGTGAATGAGCAGTTCTTC.

The chain joins TRBV25-1 to TRBJ1-4; no definite D call. V was clipped by 3 bases and J by 8 bases, with 7 bases between them. CDR3 length equals 12 residues. Looked up from germline, CDR1 is MGHDK and CDR2 is SYGVNS. Here the CDR3 DNA reads TGTGCCAGCAGTGATTGGAGGGAAAAACTGTTTTTT. Translation gives CASSDWREKLFF.

This rearrangement joins TRBV7-2 to TRBJ2-5; D is ambiguous. This CDR3 comprises 11 residues. Trimming took off 8 bases at V and 5 bases at J, with 9 bases between the two ends. Germline V gives CDR1 SGHTA, CDR2 FQGNSA. The CDR3 DNA is TGTGCCAGCGCCTCGGGCGAGACCCAGTACTTC. It is translated as CASASGETQYF.

The chain combines TRBV5-1 with TRBJ2-2; D may be TRBD1 (6 bases). The CDR3 loop spans 15 amino acids. The germline V and J ends were trimmed by 4 bases and 4 bases, with 14 bases remaining between them. CDR1 is SGHRS and CDR2 is YFSETQ in the germline V gene. The CDR3 sequence is CASSTLQGGTGELFF. CDR3 coding DNA: TGCGCCAGCAGCACCCTTCAAGGGGGCACCGGGGAGCTGTTTTTT.

A few counts support this clonotype. The chain links TRBV7-2 to TRBJ2-5, with 8 bases that match TRBD2. V lost 5 bases and J lost 5; bases outside the gene matches: 13. The germline CDR1 and CDR2 sequences are SGHTA and FQGNSA. The CDR3 is 16 amino acids. CDR3 sequence (DNA): TGTGCCAGCAGCCCGCGGGCGAGCGGGAGTTGGGAGACCCAGTACTTC. Translating gives CASSPRASGSWETQYF.

The CDR3 DNA is TGTGCCAGCAGCGTGTCCATCGGGACAGGGTATGGCGAGCAGTACTTC. Residues: CASSVSIGTGYGEQYF. The chain links TRBV9 to TRBJ2-7; 9 bases line up with TRBD1. Germline V gene sequence: CDR1 SGDLS, CDR2 YYNGEE. The V segment lost 2 bases and the J segment 6 bases; nucleotides outside the gene matches: 12. This CDR3 has 16 amino acids.

This chain joins TRBV5-4 and TRBJ1-2; D is unresolved. The germline V gene encodes CDR1 SGHNT and CDR2 YYREEE (reference sequence). The ends were cut back, 3 bases at V and 4 bases at J, with 16 bases in the middle. This CDR3 has 15 amino acids. CDR3 sequence: CASSWATKGPYGYTF. The DNA for the CDR3 is TGTGCCAGCAGCTGGGCTACCAAAGGGCCCTATGGCTACACCTTC.